This T cell receptor (beta chain) was obtained from a study of cytomegalovirus exposure and HLA in healthy donors. About the study: A preliminary data release comprised about 85 million unique TCRs obtained from HLA-typed donors.

On this clone itself: Its antigen is currently unknown.

Broader study findings: Among the most significant clusters, several appeared linked to common viral pathogens in a later analysis. Later analysis showed most CMV-associated TCR beta chains appearing HLA-restricted.

The ends lost 1 base at V and 7 bases at J; junction bases unmatched: 10. The CDR3 is made up of 15 amino acids. The germline CDR1 and CDR2 sequences are SGHVS and FNYEAQ. PCR employed 60 Vbeta and 13 Jbeta primers. The data were produced by immunoSEQ multiplex PCR, yet TCRdb's version contains in-frame clones alone and is incomplete. The table has approximately 170,000 clones, over 75% seen once. Sequencing was done on a sample of PBMCs. V and J are TRBV7-6 and TRBJ2-7; 7 positions match TRBD1. The TCR sequence derives from a man aged 45 to 65 in good health and CMV-seropositive. This CDR3 reads CASSLVEGAKGEQYF. CDR3 sequence (DNA): TGTGCCAGCAGCTTAGTAGAGGGGGCTAAGGGGGAGCAGTACTTC.